The clone carrying this T cell receptor beta chain is judged medium-sized. The sample is drawn from a study of human T cells and chemical hapten exposure. TCRdb itself ran the RACE reads through MiXCR, one entry per CDR3 protein. Seen here are 62,000 or so distinct CDR3 sequences, more than 9.5% observed once, and the top ten hold about 2.3%. The time point denotes: patch test 3, about 24 weeks after DPC sensitization. The treatment: therapeutic diphenylcyclopropenone sensitization with weekly scalp DPC. Trimming removed 5 bases from V and 0 bases from J, with 5 bases in between. The CDR3 extends over 12 amino acids. CDR1 and CDR2 from the germline V gene are SGHTA and FQGNSA.

The sample was whole blood, taken in connection with sensitization to the hapten diphenylcyclopropenone (DPC). The rearrangement links TRBV7-2 to TRBJ2-7; D is ambiguous. The receptor's source is a woman under 40 with alopecia areata. Some clones in this sample may be carry-over from other donors' samples. Written as DNA, the CDR3 is TGTGCCAGCAGCCCGAGCTCCTACGAGCAGTACTTC. Its protein product is CASSPSSYEQYF. Full variable domain (missing parts from reference TRBV7-2 and TRBJ2-7): GAGVSQSPSNKVTEKGKDVELRCDPISGHTALYWYRQSLGQGLEFLIYFQGNSAPDKSGLPSDRFSAERTGGSVSTLTIQRTQQEDSAVYLCASSPSSYEQYFGPGTRLTVT.